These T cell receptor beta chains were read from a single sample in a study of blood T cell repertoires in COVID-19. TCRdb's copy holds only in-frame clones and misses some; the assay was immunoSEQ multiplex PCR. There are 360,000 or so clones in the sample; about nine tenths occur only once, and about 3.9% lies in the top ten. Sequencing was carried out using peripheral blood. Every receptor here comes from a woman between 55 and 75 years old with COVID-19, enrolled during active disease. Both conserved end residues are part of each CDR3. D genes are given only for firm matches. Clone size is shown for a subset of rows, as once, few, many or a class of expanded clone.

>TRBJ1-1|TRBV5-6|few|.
CASSFVQGVSEAFF
TGTGCCAGCAGCTTCGTACAGGGTGTCTCTGAAGCTTTCTTT
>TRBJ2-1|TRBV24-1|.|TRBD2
CATSDQSRLAGVNEQFF
TGTGCCACCAGTGATCAAAGTCGACTAGCGGGGGTCAATGAGCAGTTCTTC
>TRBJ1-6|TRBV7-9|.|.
CASSPDSNNSPLHF
TGTGCCAGCAGCCCCGACAGCAATAATTCACCCCTCCACTTT
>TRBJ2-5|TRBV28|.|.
CASTGQKETQYF
TGTGCCAGCACAGGGCAGAAAGAGACCCAGTACTTC
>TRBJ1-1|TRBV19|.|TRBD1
CASTGGFTEAFF
TGTGCCAGTACAGGGGGCTTTACTGAAGCTTTCTTT
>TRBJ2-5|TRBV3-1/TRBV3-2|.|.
CASTPGRETQYF
TGTGCCAGCACCCCTGGGCGAGAGACCCAGTACTTC
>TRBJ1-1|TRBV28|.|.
CASSSLTVNTEAFF
TGTGCCAGCAGTTCCCTTACAGTTAACACTGAAGCTTTCTTT
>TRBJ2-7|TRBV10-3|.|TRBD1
CAISDPGQGAYEQYF
TGTGCCATCAGTGACCCGGGACAGGGGGCTTACGAGCAGTACTTC
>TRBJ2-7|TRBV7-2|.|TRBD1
CASSWDRGNYEQYF
TGTGCCAGCAGCTGGGACAGGGGGAACTACGAGCAGTACTTC
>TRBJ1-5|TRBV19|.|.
CASSGQRSPNNQPQHF
TGTGCCAGTAGCGGACAGCGTTCCCCAAACAATCAGCCCCAGCATTTT
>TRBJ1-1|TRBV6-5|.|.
CASSLQGNTEAFF
TGTGCCAGCAGCTTACAGGGGAACACTGAAGCTTTCTTT
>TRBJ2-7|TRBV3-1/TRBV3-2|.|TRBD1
CASSIHLPEDRDYEQYF
TGTGCCAGCAGCATCCACCTTCCTGAGGACAGGGACTACGAGCAGTACTTC
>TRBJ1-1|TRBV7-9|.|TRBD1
CASSHPTGENTEAFF
TGTGCCAGCAGCCATCCTACAGGGGAGAACACTGAAGCTTTCTTT
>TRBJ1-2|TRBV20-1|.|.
CSASGGGRSGYTF
TGCAGTGCTAGTGGAGGTGGTCGGAGTGGCTACACCTTC
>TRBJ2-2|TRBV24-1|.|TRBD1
CATSEPSGTGGTGELFF
TGTGCCACCAGTGAGCCTTCCGGGACAGGGGGGACCGGGGAGCTGTTTTTT
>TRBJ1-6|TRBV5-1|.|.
CASSFGGPSPLHF
TGCGCCAGCAGCTTCGGAGGCCCATCACCCCTCCACTTT
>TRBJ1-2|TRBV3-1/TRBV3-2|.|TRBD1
CASSQQGANYGYTF
TGTGCCAGCAGCCAGCAGGGGGCGAACTATGGCTACACCTTC
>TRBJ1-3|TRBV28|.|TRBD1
CASLQGFSGNTIYF
TGTGCCAGCTTACAGGGGTTCTCTGGAAACACCATATATTTT
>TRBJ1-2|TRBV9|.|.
CASSVGQADYGYTF
TGTGCCAGCAGCGTAGGGCAGGCAGACTATGGCTACACCTTC
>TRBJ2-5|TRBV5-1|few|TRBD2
CASSPERGGLETQYF
TGCGCCAGCAGCCCAGAGCGGGGGGGCTTGGAGACCCAGTACTTC
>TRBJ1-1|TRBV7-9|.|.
CASSLYSDEAFF
TGTGCCAGCAGCTTATACAGTGATGAAGCTTTCTTT
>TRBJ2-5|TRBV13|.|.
CASSRQRETQYF
TGTGCCAGCAGCCGCCAGAGGGAGACCCAGTACTTC
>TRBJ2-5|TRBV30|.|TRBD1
CAWSVLQGASETQYF
TGTGCCTGGAGTGTACTACAGGGGGCGTCGGAGACCCAGTACTTC
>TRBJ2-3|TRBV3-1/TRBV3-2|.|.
CASSRSDGKDTQYF
TGTGCCAGCAGCCGCTCGGACGGGAAAGATACGCAGTATTTT
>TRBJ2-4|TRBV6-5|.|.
CASSYSIQGSDIQYF
TGTGCCAGCAGTTACTCGATTCAGGGTTCGGACATTCAGTACTTC
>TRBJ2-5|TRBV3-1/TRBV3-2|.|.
CASSQGEDQYF
TGTGCCAGCAGCCAAGGTGAGGACCAGTACTTC
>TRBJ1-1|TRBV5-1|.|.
CASSLVARRVNTEAFF
TGCGCCAGCAGCTTGGTTGCTCGCAGGGTTAACACTGAAGCTTTCTTT
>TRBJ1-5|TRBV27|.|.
CASSFGGQPQHF
TGTGCCAGCAGTTTCGGGGGTCAGCCCCAGCATTTT
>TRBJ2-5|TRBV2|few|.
CASLEQETQYF
TGTGCCAGTTTAGAGCAAGAGACCCAGTACTTC
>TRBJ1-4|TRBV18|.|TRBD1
CASSPRTGLTNEKLFF
TGTGCCAGCTCACCAAGGACAGGGTTAACTAATGAAAAACTGTTTTTT
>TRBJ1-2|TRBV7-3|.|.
CASSSGRNYGYTF
TGTGCCAGCAGCTCCGGTCGGAACTATGGCTACACCTTC
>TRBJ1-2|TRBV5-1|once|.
CASSLNQLGHYGYTF
TGCGCCAGCAGCTTGAATCAACTTGGGCACTATGGCTACACCTTC
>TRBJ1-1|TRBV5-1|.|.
CASSLLDTEAFF
TGCGCCAGCAGCTTGCTCGACACTGAAGCTTTCTTT
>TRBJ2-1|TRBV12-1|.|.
CASSPPGLAGGRWPYNEQFF
TGTGCCAGCAGCCCCCCGGGGCTAGCGGGGGGCCGATGGCCCTACAATGAGCAGTTCTTC
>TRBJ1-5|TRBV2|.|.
CASRGRGYSNQPQHF
TGTGCCAGCAGAGGTAGAGGATATAGCAATCAGCCCCAGCATTTT
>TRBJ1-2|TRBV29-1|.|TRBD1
CSVGTGRYGYTF
TGCAGCGTCGGGACAGGGCGATATGGCTACACCTTC
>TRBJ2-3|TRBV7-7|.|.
CASSLRGLGTDTQYF
TGTGCTAGCAGCTTAAGGGGACTGGGGACAGATACGCAGTATTTT
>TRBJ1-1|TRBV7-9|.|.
CASSRAQGEAFF
TGTGCCAGCAGCCGGGCCCAGGGGGAAGCTTTCTTT
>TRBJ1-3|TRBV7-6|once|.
CASSVSRTAASGNTIYF
TGTGCCAGCAGCGTATCAAGGACAGCCGCCTCTGGAAACACCATATATTTT
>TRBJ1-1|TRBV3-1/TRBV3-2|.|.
CASSQLSTGNTEAFF
TGTGCCAGCAGCCAATTGTCTACGGGGAACACTGAAGCTTTCTTT
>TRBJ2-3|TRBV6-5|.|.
CASSRHTGPTDTQYF
TGTGCCAGCAGTCGTCACACAGGCCCCACAGATACGCAGTATTTT
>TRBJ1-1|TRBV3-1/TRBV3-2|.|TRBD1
CASSYHRGASGTEAFF
TGTGCCAGCAGCTACCACAGGGGGGCTTCGGGCACTGAAGCTTTCTTT
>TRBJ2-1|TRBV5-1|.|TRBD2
CATATSRRSYNEQFF
TGCGCCACCGCGACTAGCCGGCGCTCCTACAATGAGCAGTTCTTC
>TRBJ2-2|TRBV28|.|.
CASSGRGYTGELFF
TGTGCCAGCAGTGGTAGGGGTTACACCGGGGAGCTGTTTTTT
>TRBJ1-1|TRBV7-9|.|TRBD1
CASSLGTGLVTEAFF
TGTGCCAGCAGCCTCGGGACAGGGCTGGTCACTGAAGCTTTCTTT
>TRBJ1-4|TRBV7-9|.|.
CASSPRTNDEKLFF
TGTGCCAGCAGCCCTCGCACAAATGATGAAAAACTGTTTTTT
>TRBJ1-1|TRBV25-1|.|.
CASSERGRTEAFF
TGTGCCAGCAGTGAACGTGGTCGGACTGAAGCTTTCTTT
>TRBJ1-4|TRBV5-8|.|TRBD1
CASSLGRDSFNEKLFF
TGTGCCAGCAGCTTGGGAAGGGACAGTTTTAATGAAAAACTGTTTTTT
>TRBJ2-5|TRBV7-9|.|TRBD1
CASSSGQGWGETQYF
TGTGCCAGCAGCTCAGGACAGGGGTGGGGAGAGACCCAGTACTTC
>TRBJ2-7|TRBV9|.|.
CASSFRDSYEQYF
TGTGCCAGCAGCTTCAGGGATTCCTACGAGCAGTACTTC
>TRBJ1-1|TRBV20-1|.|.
CSARDRIEAFF
TGCAGTGCTAGAGATCGTATTGAAGCTTTCTTT
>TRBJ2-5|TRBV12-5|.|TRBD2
CASGPGTSGDQETQYF
TGTGCTAGTGGTCCCGGGACTAGCGGAGACCAAGAGACCCAGTACTTC